The TCR beta chain described here comes from a study of blood T cell repertoires in COVID-19. Data came from immunoSEQ multiplex PCR; TCRdb stores just in-frame clones and leaves some out. The sample lists some 87,000 clones, 85% to 90% seen once, with 4% to 5% in the top ten. Trimming stripped 7 bases from V and 3 bases from J, with 13 bases between. Germline CDR1 MDHEN, CDR2 SYDVKM. CDR3 length equals 13 residues. The sequencing sample was made of peripheral blood. The chain has TRBV28 and TRBJ2-7, with TRBD2 as a possible D gene (6 bases). This clonotype was sampled from a human donor with COVID-19, enrolled during active disease. The donor label of this sample is uncertain. This CDR3 is CASIREGLYEQYF. Here the CDR3 DNA reads TGTGCCAGCATCCGAGAGGGACTCTACGAGCAGTACTTC.